Listed below are T cell receptor beta chains from one sample, sequenced in a study of control samples from healthy donors and cancer patients. TCRdb's copy holds only in-frame clones and misses some; the assay was immunoSEQ multiplex PCR. The sample consists of under 55,000 clones, over 70% of them appearing once. Sequenced sample: blood. All receptors derive from a man in his 70s in good health. Both conserved end residues are part of each CDR3. The order of the fields is V gene, D gene, J gene, clone size, CDR3 length, CDR3 protein, CDR3 DNA. The D gene is left open where the match is weak. Clone size appears in some rows only: once, few, many, or a class for an expanded clone.

v_gene: TRBV28; d_gene: -; j_gene: TRBJ2-7; abundance: -; len: 12; CDR3aa: CASVGELGEQYF; CDR3nt: TGTGCCAGTGTTGGAGAGCTAGGCGAGCAGTACTTC
v_gene: TRBV5-4; d_gene: -; j_gene: TRBJ1-4; abundance: -; len: 14; CDR3aa: CASSLEGFTEKLFF; CDR3nt: TGTGCCAGCAGCTTGGAGGGGTTTACTGAAAAACTGTTTTTT
v_gene: TRBV7-3; d_gene: -; j_gene: TRBJ2-1; abundance: -; len: 15; CDR3aa: CASSLNSPQGNEQFF; CDR3nt: TGTGCCAGCAGCTTAAATTCTCCCCAGGGGAATGAGCAGTTCTTC
v_gene: TRBV12-3/TRBV12-4; d_gene: -; j_gene: TRBJ1-2; abundance: -; len: 13; CDR3aa: CASHTGGRDGYTF; CDR3nt: TGTGCCAGCCACACTGGGGGCAGGGACGGCTACACCTTC
v_gene: TRBV29-1; d_gene: -; j_gene: TRBJ2-7; abundance: -; len: 13; CDR3aa: CSVEGQGSAEQYF; CDR3nt: TGCAGCGTTGAAGGCCAGGGGTCCGCCGAGCAGTACTTC
v_gene: TRBV4-1; d_gene: TRBD2; j_gene: TRBJ2-7; abundance: few; len: 17; CDR3aa: CASSQTHTSGISYEQYF; CDR3nt: TGCGCCAGCAGCCAAACCCACACTAGCGGGATCTCCTACGAGCAGTACTTC
v_gene: TRBV6-6; d_gene: -; j_gene: TRBJ1-1; abundance: -; len: 13; CDR3aa: CASSAGENTEAFF; CDR3nt: TGTGCCAGCAGTGCCGGGGAGAACACTGAAGCTTTCTTT
v_gene: TRBV7-9; d_gene: TRBD1; j_gene: TRBJ1-2; abundance: -; len: 14; CDR3aa: CASSSGTARAGYTF; CDR3nt: TGTGCCAGCAGCTCCGGGACAGCCAGGGCTGGCTACACCTTC
v_gene: TRBV2; d_gene: -; j_gene: TRBJ1-2; abundance: -; len: 13; CDR3aa: CASSEEASYGYTF; CDR3nt: TGTGCCAGCAGTGAAGAGGCTTCCTATGGCTACACCTTC
v_gene: TRBV4-2; d_gene: -; j_gene: TRBJ2-2; abundance: -; len: 17; CDR3aa: CASSQVGVGGYTGELFF; CDR3nt: TGTGCCAGCAGCCAAGTTGGAGTTGGGGGGTACACCGGGGAGCTGTTTTTT
v_gene: TRBV7-8; d_gene: -; j_gene: TRBJ2-7; abundance: -; len: 14; CDR3aa: CASSLETPAYEQYF; CDR3nt: TGTGCCAGCAGCTTAGAGACACCGGCCTACGAGCAGTACTTC
v_gene: TRBV29-1; d_gene: TRBD1; j_gene: TRBJ2-3; abundance: -; len: 14; CDR3aa: CSVEGQGYTDTQYF; CDR3nt: TGCAGCGTTGAAGGACAGGGTTACACAGATACGCAGTATTTT
v_gene: TRBV7-9; d_gene: -; j_gene: TRBJ2-1; abundance: -; len: 16; CDR3aa: CASSLERGTIDNEQFF; CDR3nt: TGTGCCAGCAGCTTAGAACGCGGGACAATCGACAATGAGCAGTTCTTC
v_gene: TRBV5-1; d_gene: -; j_gene: TRBJ2-5; abundance: few; len: 14; CDR3aa: CASSLVGGQETQYF; CDR3nt: TGCGCCAGCAGCTTGGTGGGGGGACAAGAGACCCAGTACTTC
v_gene: TRBV7-9; d_gene: TRBD1; j_gene: TRBJ1-2; abundance: few; len: 14; CDR3aa: CASSLGQGVYGYTF; CDR3nt: TGTGCCAGCAGCTTGGGGCAGGGGGTTTATGGCTACACCTTC
v_gene: TRBV24-1; d_gene: -; j_gene: TRBJ2-7; abundance: -; len: 15; CDR3aa: CSTSDASDSRYEQYF; CDR3nt: TGTTCCACGAGTGATGCTTCGGACAGCCGCTACGAGCAGTACTTC
v_gene: TRBV27; d_gene: TRBD1; j_gene: TRBJ2-7; abundance: -; len: 14; CDR3aa: CASSLSGTGFEQYF; CDR3nt: TGTGCCAGCAGTTTATCGGGGACAGGGTTTGAGCAGTACTTC
v_gene: TRBV11-2; d_gene: TRBD1; j_gene: TRBJ2-7; abundance: -; len: 15; CDR3aa: CASRHPGTGGYEQYF; CDR3nt: TGTGCCAGCAGACATCCCGGGACAGGGGGCTACGAGCAGTACTTC
v_gene: TRBV7-2; d_gene: -; j_gene: TRBJ1-5; abundance: -; len: 14; CDR3aa: CASSDIIGNQPQHF; CDR3nt: TGTGCCAGCAGCGACATTATAGGGAATCAGCCCCAGCATTTT
v_gene: TRBV7-2; d_gene: -; j_gene: TRBJ1-1; abundance: once; len: 13; CDR3aa: CASDRQANTEAFF; CDR3nt: TGTGCCAGCGACCGGCAGGCGAACACTGAAGCTTTCTTT
v_gene: TRBV2; d_gene: -; j_gene: TRBJ1-6; abundance: -; len: 14; CDR3aa: CASTLSSYNSPLHF; CDR3nt: TGTGCCAGCACGTTGAGCTCCTATAATTCACCCCTCCACTTT
v_gene: TRBV18; d_gene: -; j_gene: TRBJ1-4; abundance: -; len: 18; CDR3aa: CASSPYRGQLGTNEKLFF; CDR3nt: TGTGCCAGCTCACCCTACCGTGGACAGCTCGGAACTAATGAAAAACTGTTTTTT
v_gene: TRBV6-6; d_gene: -; j_gene: TRBJ1-6; abundance: -; len: 12; CDR3aa: CATKGTNSPLHF; CDR3nt: TGTGCCACCAAGGGTACTAATTCACCCCTCCACTTT
v_gene: TRBV12-3/TRBV12-4; d_gene: -; j_gene: TRBJ1-6; abundance: -; len: 13; CDR3aa: CASGFESDSPLHF; CDR3nt: TGTGCCAGCGGTTTCGAATCGGATTCACCCCTCCACTTT
v_gene: TRBV6-6; d_gene: TRBD1; j_gene: TRBJ1-1; abundance: few; len: 14; CDR3aa: CASSSQGANTEAFF; CDR3nt: TGTGCCAGCAGTTCCCAGGGGGCGAACACTGAAGCTTTCTTT
v_gene: TRBV7-2; d_gene: -; j_gene: TRBJ2-3; abundance: -; len: 14; CDR3aa: CASSLISGTDTQYF; CDR3nt: TGTGCCAGCAGCTTAATAAGCGGCACAGATACGCAGTATTTT
v_gene: TRBV7-7; d_gene: -; j_gene: TRBJ2-5; abundance: -; len: 13; CDR3aa: CASSLQGTETQYF; CDR3nt: TGTGCCAGCAGCTTACAGGGAACGGAGACCCAGTACTTC
v_gene: TRBV18; d_gene: TRBD1; j_gene: TRBJ1-2; abundance: -; len: 15; CDR3aa: CASSPIGTGTYGYTF; CDR3nt: TGTGCCAGCTCACCCATCGGGACAGGGACCTATGGCTACACCTTC
v_gene: TRBV28; d_gene: -; j_gene: TRBJ2-3; abundance: once; len: 14; CDR3aa: CASTPGGVDYTQYF; CDR3nt: TGTGCCAGCACCCCTGGCGGGGTGGACTATACGCAGTATTTT
v_gene: TRBV7-6; d_gene: TRBD1; j_gene: TRBJ2-3; abundance: -; len: 15; CDR3aa: CASSLAGQGTDTQYF; CDR3nt: TGTGCCAGCAGCTTGGCAGGACAGGGAACAGATACGCAGTATTTT
v_gene: TRBV5-1; d_gene: -; j_gene: TRBJ2-5; abundance: -; len: 15; CDR3aa: CASSLFSATGETQYF; CDR3nt: TGCGCCAGCAGCTTGTTCAGCGCTACAGGAGAGACCCAGTACTTC
v_gene: TRBV28; d_gene: -; j_gene: TRBJ2-4; abundance: -; len: 16; CDR3aa: CASSLWGGEDQNIQYF; CDR3nt: TGTGCCAGCAGTTTATGGGGGGGAGAAGACCAAAACATTCAGTACTTC
v_gene: TRBV24-1; d_gene: -; j_gene: TRBJ2-1; abundance: -; len: 18; CDR3aa: CATSDPHLRRGTYNEQFF; CDR3nt: TGTGCCACCAGTGATCCCCACCTCCGGAGGGGGACCTACAATGAGCAGTTCTTC
v_gene: TRBV2; d_gene: -; j_gene: TRBJ1-6; abundance: -; len: 16; CDR3aa: CASSERGGSYNSPLHF; CDR3nt: TGTGCCAGCAGTGAAAGGGGGGGCTCCTATAATTCACCCCTCCACTTT
v_gene: TRBV6-6; d_gene: TRBD1; j_gene: TRBJ1-2; abundance: -; len: 16; CDR3aa: CASSFSGQVANYGYTF; CDR3nt: TGTGCCAGCAGTTTCTCAGGACAGGTGGCTAACTATGGCTACACCTTC
v_gene: TRBV2; d_gene: TRBD1; j_gene: TRBJ1-6; abundance: -; len: 15; CDR3aa: CASSTRTGYNSPLHF; CDR3nt: TGTGCCAGCAGTACGCGGACAGGCTATAATTCACCCCTCCACTTT
v_gene: TRBV6-1; d_gene: -; j_gene: TRBJ2-1; abundance: few; len: 17; CDR3aa: CASSELPGVSSYNEQFF; CDR3nt: TGTGCCAGCAGTGAACTACCCGGGGTTAGCTCCTACAATGAGCAGTTCTTC
v_gene: TRBV5-1; d_gene: -; j_gene: TRBJ2-4; abundance: -; len: 14; CDR3aa: CASSIAGLGDIQYF; CDR3nt: TGCGCCAGCAGCATCGCCGGGCTTGGGGACATTCAGTACTTC
v_gene: TRBV18; d_gene: -; j_gene: TRBJ1-1; abundance: -; len: 14; CDR3aa: CASSTVGSAAEAFF; CDR3nt: TGTGCCAGCTCAACGGTGGGGTCCGCAGCGGAAGCTTTCTTT
v_gene: TRBV6-1; d_gene: -; j_gene: TRBJ1-6; abundance: -; len: 13; CDR3aa: CASSELGGSPLHF; CDR3nt: TGTGCCAGCAGTGAATTGGGCGGTTCACCCCTCCACTTT
v_gene: TRBV3-1/TRBV3-2; d_gene: -; j_gene: TRBJ1-2; abundance: -; len: 13; CDR3aa: CASSQAADYGYTF; CDR3nt: TGTGCCAGCAGCCAAGCGGCAGACTATGGCTACACCTTC
v_gene: TRBV7-2; d_gene: -; j_gene: TRBJ2-7; abundance: -; len: 14; CDR3aa: CASSLRGWGRLQYF; CDR3nt: TGTGCCAGCAGCTTAAGGGGCTGGGGCAGACTTCAGTACTTC
v_gene: TRBV7-8; d_gene: TRBD1; j_gene: TRBJ1-6; abundance: -; len: 16; CDR3aa: CASSPGQGPGNSPLHF; CDR3nt: TGTGCCAGCAGCCCTGGACAGGGTCCGGGGAATTCACCCCTCCACTTT
v_gene: TRBV3-1/TRBV3-2; d_gene: TRBD1; j_gene: TRBJ2-2; abundance: -; len: 17; CDR3aa: CASSLPRDRGFTGELFF; CDR3nt: TGTGCCAGCAGCCTGCCCCGGGACAGGGGGTTCACCGGGGAGCTGTTTTTT
v_gene: TRBV5-1; d_gene: TRBD1; j_gene: TRBJ1-1; abundance: once; len: 15; CDR3aa: CASSPMGQGNTEAFF; CDR3nt: TGCGCCAGCAGCCCGATGGGACAGGGGAACACTGAAGCTTTCTTT
v_gene: TRBV14; d_gene: -; j_gene: TRBJ1-1; abundance: -; len: 14; CDR3aa: CASSVWGGNTEAFF; CDR3nt: TGTGCCAGCAGTGTATGGGGAGGGAACACTGAAGCTTTCTTT
v_gene: TRBV7-2; d_gene: -; j_gene: TRBJ1-1; abundance: -; len: 15; CDR3aa: CASSLANGQYTEAFF; CDR3nt: TGTGCCAGCAGCTTAGCCAACGGACAGTACACTGAAGCTTTCTTT
v_gene: TRBV6-4; d_gene: TRBD1; j_gene: TRBJ1-1; abundance: -; len: 11; CDR3aa: CASRTGGTAFF; CDR3nt: TGTGCCAGCAGGACAGGGGGAACAGCTTTCTTT
v_gene: TRBV5-8; d_gene: -; j_gene: TRBJ1-1; abundance: -; len: 13; CDR3aa: CASKTDKLTEAFF; CDR3nt: TGTGCCAGCAAAACGGACAAGCTCACTGAAGCTTTCTTT
v_gene: TRBV15; d_gene: -; j_gene: TRBJ2-7; abundance: -; len: 14; CDR3aa: CATSRDRTGNEQYF; CDR3nt: TGTGCCACCAGCAGAGACCGAACAGGGAACGAGCAGTACTTC
v_gene: TRBV6-1; d_gene: -; j_gene: TRBJ2-5; abundance: -; len: 14; CDR3aa: CASSEGTKEETQYF; CDR3nt: TGTGCCAGCAGTGAAGGGACCAAAGAAGAGACCCAGTACTTC
v_gene: TRBV6-4; d_gene: TRBD2; j_gene: TRBJ2-1; abundance: -; len: 15; CDR3aa: CASSVVLAGTNEQFF; CDR3nt: TGTGCCAGCAGTGTAGTACTAGCGGGGACCAATGAGCAGTTCTTC
v_gene: TRBV28; d_gene: -; j_gene: TRBJ2-7; abundance: -; len: 12; CDR3aa: CASGGIPYEQYF; CDR3nt: TGTGCCAGCGGGGGAATCCCCTACGAGCAGTACTTC
v_gene: TRBV28; d_gene: -; j_gene: TRBJ2-7; abundance: few; len: 14; CDR3aa: CASSGPGREYEQYF; CDR3nt: TGTGCCAGCAGTGGACCGGGACGGGAGTACGAGCAGTACTTC